These 30 T cell receptor beta chains share one sample of origin, sequenced in a study of blood T cell repertoires in COVID-19. Generated by immunoSEQ multiplex PCR, the TCRdb table keeps only in-frame clones and is missing some. This sample carries 380,000 or so clones, around 87% of them seen once, and the ten largest clones take 1% to 1.5%. The sequenced sample consisted of PBMCs or T cells enriched from blood (not recorded which). These receptors were collected from a man aged 25 to 40 who had recovered from COVID-19.

V usage is TRBV27 and J usage is TRBJ1-2, with D possibly being TRBD1 (6 bases). The CDR3 runs to 19 residues. The V and J ends lost 6 bases and 3 bases respectively, with 29 bases between them. From germline, CDR1 is MNHEY and CDR2 SMNVEV (reference sequence). CDR3 coding DNA: TGTGCCAGCAGGCCCGTTTCAGGGGTGTTACCTCGAAGCCACTATGGCTACACCTTC. Translated: CASRPVSGVLPRSHYGYTF.

The rearrangement joins TRBV2 to TRBJ1-4; 9 nucleotides line up with TRBD1. This CDR3 is built from 15 residues. Losses at the gene ends were 3 bases for V and 7 bases for J; bases not matched to a gene: 6. The germline V gene has CDR1 SNHLY and CDR2 FYNNEI. The CDR3 DNA is TGTGCCAGCAGTGATTCGGGACAGGGTAGTGAAAAACTGTTTTTT. It codes for CASSDSGQGSEKLFF. The variable domain in full, with the rest retrieved from reference TRBV2 and TRBJ1-4, is EPEVTQTPSHQVTQMGQEVILRCVPISNHLYFYWYRQILGQKVEFLVSFYNNEISEKSEIFDDQFSVERPDGSNFTLKIRSTKLEDSAMYFCASSDSGQGSEKLFFGSGTQLSVL.

The chain couples TRBV5-1 to TRBJ1-2, with 12 bases identical to TRBD1. CDR1 and CDR2 from the germline V gene are SGHRS and YFSETQ. Trimming removed 2 bases from V and 4 bases from J; junction bases left unmatched: 6. The CDR3 totals 16 residues. This CDR3 reads CASSFRDRGLGYGYTF. The DNA for the CDR3 is TGCGCCAGCAGCTTCCGGGACAGGGGGCTCGGCTATGGCTACACCTTC.

The rearrangement uses TRBV5-1 and TRBJ1-6; D ambiguous. The length of the CDR3 is 14 residues. Trimming took 3 bases from V and 11 from J, leaving 15 bases between them. CDR1 is SGHRS and CDR2 is YFSETQ in the germline V gene. The CDR3 DNA reads TGCGCCAGCAGCTCCACAGTTGGAAGGACACCCCTCCACTTT. The encoded protein is CASSSTVGRTPLHF.

V gene TRBV5-1 combines with J gene TRBJ2-2; D is perhaps TRBD1 or TRBD2 (5 bases each). Germline assignment: CDR1 SGHRS and CDR2 YFSETQ. This CDR3 region has 14 residues. Deletions cut 4 bases from V and 7 bases from J, with 14 bases between. For the CDR3, the DNA is TGCGCCAGCAGCGTGGGGGAGTCCTACGGGGAGCTGTTTTTT. Protein product: CASSVGESYGELFF.

This chain connects TRBV5-4 to TRBJ2-7, with D possibly TRBD1 on 5 matching bases. In germline, CDR1 is SGHNT, CDR2 YYREEE (reference sequence). This CDR3 region has 14 residues. V lost 1 base to trimming and J lost 6 bases, with 14 bases between them. CDR3 loop: CASSLTASQGEQYF. CDR3 in DNA: TGTGCCAGCAGCTTGACTGCCTCGCAGGGCGAGCAGTACTTC. Looking up the rest from reference TRBV5-4 and TRBJ2-7 gives the full variable domain: ETGVTQSPTHLIKTRGQQVTLRCSSQSGHNTVSWYQQALGQGPQFIFQYYREEENGRGNFPPRFSGLQFPNYSSELNVNALELDDSALYLCASSLTASQGEQYFGPGTRLTVT.

V gene TRBV30 combines with J gene TRBJ1-2; 8 nucleotides align to TRBD1. J lost 12 bases, V lost 1 base, and 10 bases had no gene match. The length of the CDR3 is 13 residues. Germline values: CDR1 GTSNPN, CDR2 SVGIG (reference sequence). CDR3 amino acids: CAWSGPGGGKDTF. The CDR3 DNA reads TGTGCCTGGAGTGGTCCAGGGGGCGGGAAAGACACCTTC.

This chain uses TRBV7-2 with TRBJ1-1; 7 bases fit TRBD1. With V trimmed by 5 bases and J by 5 bases, 8 bases remained unmatched. Germline loops: CDR1 SGHTA, CDR2 FQGNSA. This CDR3 has 14 residues. This CDR3 reads CASSAMSGGTEAFF. CDR3 in DNA: TGTGCCAGCAGCGCTATGTCAGGGGGGACTGAAGCTTTCTTT.

The chain uses TRBV4-1 and TRBJ2-1, with 7 nucleotides matching TRBD2. Germline values: CDR1 MGHRA, CDR2 YSYEKL. The CDR3 covers 15 residues. The J segment lost 4 bases and the V segment lost 1 base, leaving 4 bases of the junction unmatched. CDR3 DNA sequence: TGCGCCAGCAGCCAAGCGGGACTAACTTACAATGAGCAGTTCTTC. Residues: CASSQAGLTYNEQFF.

The V and J genes are TRBV5-8 and TRBJ1-2; D is possibly TRBD1 (5 bases). Germline V gives CDR1 SGHTS, CDR2 YDEGEE. The CDR3 extends over 12 amino acids. Trimming stripped 6 bases from V and 8 bases from J, with 14 bases between. The chain's CDR3 is CASTVSRVGYTF. DNA for the CDR3: TGTGCCAGCACCGTGAGCAGGGTCGGCTACACCTTC.

This chain connects TRBV7-6 to TRBJ2-1; 13 nucleotides agree with TRBD2. Per the germline V gene, CDR1 is SGHVS and CDR2 is FNYEAQ. V lost 5 bases to trimming and J lost 1 base; unmatched junction nucleotides: 8. The CDR3 consists of 18 residues. Written as DNA, the CDR3 is TGTGCCAGCAGCCTCCGCGCGACTAGCGGGGGGTCCTACAATGAGCAGTTCTTC. Translating it yields CASSLRATSGGSYNEQFF.

This chain uses TRBV12-3 or TRBV12-4 with TRBJ2-2; D is perhaps TRBD2 (5 bases). Trimming took off 10 bases at V and 7 bases at J, with 13 bases between the two ends. The CDR3 loop spans 12 amino acids. This CDR3 reads CATRGDGGELFF. In DNA, the CDR3 is TGTGCCACCCGGGGAGACGGCGGGGAGCTGTTTTTT.

This clone was picked up a small number of times. The rearrangement uses TRBV5-6 and TRBJ2-7, with 9 bases fitting TRBD1. V lost 2 bases and J lost 3; bases outside the gene matches: 6. Germline V gene data show CDR1 as SGHDT and CDR2 as YYEEEE. This CDR3 is built from 15 residues. CDR3: CASSLGGTGNYEQYF. The CDR3 nucleotides are TGTGCCAGCAGCTTAGGCGGGACAGGGAACTACGAGCAGTACTTC.

Many counts were recorded for this clone. The chain joins TRBV3-1 (or the pseudogene TRBV3-2) to TRBJ1-1; perhaps TRBD1 as D (6 bases). Germline values: CDR1 LGHDT, CDR2 YNNKEL (reference sequence). Trimming took 4 bases from V and 3 from J, leaving 15 bases between them. This CDR3 spans 15 amino acids. The DNA of the CDR3 is TGTGCCAGCAGCCCAAAATCTTACAGGGACACTGAAGCTTTCTTT. As protein: CASSPKSYRDTEAFF.

The chain uses TRBV7-8 and TRBJ1-1; D gene uncertain. The CDR3 has 13 amino acids. V lost 1 base to trimming and J lost 8 bases, with 11 bases between them. CDR1 and CDR2 from the germline V gene are SGHVS and FQNEAQ. This CDR3 is CASSLGEAGEAFF. DNA for the CDR3: TGTGCCAGCAGCTTAGGGGAGGCGGGGGAAGCTTTCTTT.

This clone was observed once. The CDR3 coding sequence is TGTGCCAGCAGTTACTTGGGGCCGTCCTACAATGAGCAGTTCTTC. It encodes CASSYLGPSYNEQFF. V gene TRBV6-5 combines with J gene TRBJ2-1; possibly TRBD1 for D (5 bases). Trimming took off 1 base at V and 1 base at J, with 8 bases between the two ends. The CDR3 runs 15 residues. CDR1 is MNHEY and CDR2 is SVGAGI in the germline V gene.

This clone was found many times. The rearrangement joins TRBV12-5 to TRBJ1-5; D is undetermined. The CDR3 is 14 amino acids. Trimming pared 1 base from V and 7 bases from J, leaving 11 bases between. Germline V gene sequence: CDR1 LGHNT, CDR2 FRNRAP. The CDR3 protein is CASGLGVVLQPQHF. The CDR3 DNA follows: TGTGCTAGTGGTTTGGGCGTGGTTTTGCAGCCCCAGCATTTT. Full variable domain (rest looked up from reference TRBV12-5 and TRBJ1-5): DARVTQTPRHKVTEMGQEVTMRCQPILGHNTVFWYRQTMMQGLELLAYFRNRAPLDDSGMPKDRFSAEMPDATLATLKIQPSEPRDSAVYFCASGLGVVLQPQHFGDGTRLSIL.

This sequence joins TRBV7-2 and TRBJ1-5, with D hard to call. Germline values: CDR1 SGHTA, CDR2 FQGNSA. The CDR3 is made up of 13 amino acids. Trimming left V 5 bases short and J 4 bases short, with 9 bases between. The CDR3 reads CASSRRTNQPQHF. The CDR3 coding sequence is TGTGCCAGCAGCAGGAGGACGAATCAGCCCCAGCATTTT.

The table lists this clone with a count of one. The rearrangement links TRBV18 to TRBJ2-5, with TRBD1 as a possible D gene (7 bases). Germline-derived CDR1 and CDR2 are KGHSH and LQKENI. This CDR3 spans 15 amino acids. Trimming took off 6 bases at V and 2 bases at J, with 16 bases between the two ends. The CDR3 sequence is CASSPKTGTQETQYF. Written as DNA, the CDR3 is TGTGCCAGCTCGCCTAAGACAGGGACTCAAGAGACCCAGTACTTC.

V gene TRBV10-1 combines with J gene TRBJ1-5; no definite D call. Germline CDR1 reads WNHNN; CDR2 reads SYGVQD (reference sequence). CDR3 length: 14 amino acids. V lost 9 bases and J lost 0, with 12 bases in between. CDR3 bases: TGCGCCAGTAGCCCAGCGAATAGCAATCAGCCCCAGCATTTT. Protein: CASSPANSNQPQHF.

The rearrangement uses TRBV25-1 and TRBJ2-1; 7 positions agree with TRBD1. The V and J ends lost 2 bases and 6 bases, in that order; junction bases with no gene match: 4. Germline V gene data show CDR1 as MGHDK and CDR2 as SYGVNS. The CDR3 extends over 14 amino acids. CDR3 protein: CASSEVDRVNEQFF. The CDR3 DNA follows: TGTGCCAGCAGTGAAGTAGACAGGGTCAATGAGCAGTTCTTC.

This clone was observed a few times. The CDR3 is CASSHPTGVDSPLHF. CDR3 DNA sequence: TGCGCCAGCAGCCACCCGACAGGGGTGGATTCACCCCTCCACTTT. The chain joins TRBV4-1 to TRBJ1-6, with TRBD1 identical over 8 bases. CDR3 length: 15 residues. CDR1 and CDR2 (germline): MGHRA, YSYEKL. After removal of 3 bases from V and 8 bases from J, the junction contained 6 bases not matched to a gene.

This chain uses TRBV6-1 with TRBJ1-2, with TRBD1 identical over 8 bases. Germline loops: CDR1 MNHNS, CDR2 SASEGT. The CDR3 loop spans 17 amino acids. Losses at the gene ends were 1 base for V and 3 bases for J; bases not matched to a gene: 10. Written as DNA, the CDR3 is TGTGCCAGCAGTGAAGTTTACTGGACAGGGAACTACTATGGCTACACCTTC. Encoded protein: CASSEVYWTGNYYGYTF.

The CDR3 DNA is TGTGCCAGCAGCTTTGACACTAGATCCGTCGAGCAGTTCTTC. Its protein product is CASSFDTRSVEQFF. The chain uses TRBV7-9 and TRBJ2-1, with D possibly TRBD2 on 5 matching bases. Between the trimmed V and J ends, which lost 3 bases and 10 bases, there was a span of 16 bases. This CDR3 comprises 14 residues. The germline V gene has CDR1 SEHNR and CDR2 FQNEAQ (reference sequence).

The rearrangement links TRBV7-9 to TRBJ1-1; TRBD1 matches 8 bases. The junction had 5 bases not matched to a gene; V was cut back by 2 bases and J by 6 bases. The CDR3 covers 14 residues. CDR1 and CDR2 (germline): SEHNR, FQNEAQ (reference sequence). In nucleotides, the CDR3 is TGTGCCAGCAGCTTATATCAGGGGGCGGCTGAAGCTTTCTTT. This encodes CASSLYQGAAEAFF.

This chain joins TRBV7-2 and TRBJ1-2; 8 bases agree with TRBD1. CDR3 length: 14 residues. V shed 2 bases and J 13 bases; nucleotides not matched to a gene: 12. Germline CDR1 is SGHTA and CDR2 is FQGNSA. The CDR3: CASSLSGQGLGVTF. In DNA form, the CDR3 reads TGTGCCAGCAGCTTATCCGGACAGGGACTCGGCGTCACCTTC.

The chain has TRBV4-1 and TRBJ2-3; D is unclear. CDR1 is MGHRA and CDR2 is YSYEKL in the germline V gene. The CDR3 runs 14 residues. The V and J ends lost 0 bases and 1 base respectively, with 5 bases between them. CDR3 sequence (DNA): TGCGCCAGCAGCCAAGATACAGGCACAGATACGCAGTATTTT. It specifies CASSQDTGTDTQYF.

In nucleotides, the CDR3 is TGTGCCAGCAGCTTAGGATCCGGACAGCCGCAAGAGACCCAGTACTTC. Protein product: CASSLGSGQPQETQYF. The chain employs TRBV11-2 and TRBJ2-5, with TRBD1 as a possible D gene (6 bases). The CDR3 covers 16 residues. Trimming stripped 1 base from V and 2 bases from J, with 14 bases between. Per germline, CDR1 SGHAT and CDR2 FQNNGV.

J is TRBJ2-7 and V is TRBV5-1; TRBD1 aligns across 8 bases. Trimming cost V 4 bases and J 2 bases; bases outside gene matches: 5. The CDR3 contains 14 residues. CDR1 and CDR2 (germline): SGHRS, YFSETQ. CDR3 sequence reads: CASSLGQAAYEQYF. The CDR3 DNA sequence: TGCGCCAGCAGCCTGGGACAGGCGGCCTACGAGCAGTACTTC.

This clone was seen only once. The CDR3 bases are TGTGCCAGCAGCCAAGTCACCTATACCGGTGGTTCACCCCTCCACTTT. It yields the protein CASSQVTYTGGSPLHF. The chain combines TRBV14 with TRBJ1-6; D gene uncertain. Looked up from germline, CDR1 is SGHDN and CDR2 is FVKESK. This CDR3 contains 16 residues. The V end was cut by 1 base, the J end by 9 bases, with 16 bases between.